The clone carrying this T cell receptor (beta chain) appeared many times. Its cognate antigen is unknown. In making TCR cDNA, 5'RACE template switching added a universal primer site and UMIs to it. TCRdb ran MiXCR on the 5' RACE reads and lists one entry per CDR3 protein. This repertoire shows roughly 500,000 distinct CDR3 sequences, roughly 21% found once; its top ten account for roughly an eighth. There are 15 residues in the CDR3. V lost 5 bases and J lost 2; bases outside the gene matches: 7. Germline V CDR1 and CDR2: MDHEN, SYDVKM. The data belong to a study of T cells after yellow fever vaccination. Study conclusions and caveats: Some clonotypes were seen in both the CD4 and the CD8 compartments. These made up a small share and likely arose from convergent recombination. When the response was secondary, it was weaker but reached its peak faster, day 5 versus 15. Abundant bulk-derived clonotypes could contaminate FACS-sorted repertoires.

The receptor was derived from a man between 25 and 39 years old who received the YFV17D yellow fever vaccine. The chain employs TRBV28 and TRBJ2-7; 9 bases line up with TRBD1. This specimen was PBMCs, taken 15 days after the yellow fever booster vaccination. The CDR3 here is CASSLAGQGTYEQYF. DNA of the CDR3: TGTGCCAGCAGTCTCGCGGGACAGGGAACCTACGAGCAGTACTTC.